This is a list of T cell receptor beta chains from one sample in a study of blood T cells in healthy people across ages. From the 5' RACE reads, TCRdb called clonotypes with MiXCR, one entry per CDR3 protein. The repertoire consists of hundreds of thousands of distinct CDR3 sequences, with approximately 44% occurring once and the leading ten covering nearly 20%. Sequenced: blood. The receptors come from a man between 60 and 75 years old in good health. CDR3s include the opening cysteine and the closing phenylalanine or tryptophan. The order of the fields is clone size, V gene, J gene, D gene, CDR3 length, CDR3 DNA, CDR3 protein. D genes are given only for firm matches. Clone sizes are given selectively: once, few, many, or a class where the clone is expanded.

>-|TRBV14|TRBJ2-7|TRBD1|12
TGTGCCAGCTCAGGGGGCTACTACGAGCAGTACTTC
CASSGGYYEQYF
>-|TRBV2|TRBJ2-2|TRBD1|20
TGTGCCAGCAGTGAAGCTCTAGGACAGGGCCCCAGCGGGTTCACCGGGGAGCTGTTTTTT
CASSEALGQGPSGFTGELFF
>once|TRBV24-1|TRBJ2-1|TRBD2|16
TGTGCCACCAGTGATTTGACAGCGGGGGGGCCTAATGAGCAGTTCTTC
CATSDLTAGGPNEQFF
>few|TRBV7-2|TRBJ2-7|-|14
TGTGCCAGCAGCCCCTTGGTGGTCTCCTACGAGCAGTACTTC
CASSPLVVSYEQYF
>-|TRBV2|TRBJ2-5|TRBD2|15
TGTGCCAGCAGTGTGGGGACTAGCGGGGGCGAGACCCAGTACTTC
CASSVGTSGGETQYF
>-|TRBV28|TRBJ1-5|TRBD1|14
TGTGCCAGCAGTGCCCCGGACAGGTATCAGCCCCAGCATTTT
CASSAPDRYQPQHF
>few|TRBV27|TRBJ2-4|-|14
TGTGCCAGCAGTTTCCTCGGGACCGGGAACATTCAGTACTTC
CASSFLGTGNIQYF
>many|TRBV4-3|TRBJ2-1|-|16
TGCGCCAGCAGCCTGCAGCACGGGGCCACCTACAATGAGCAGTTCTTC
CASSLQHGATYNEQFF
>-|TRBV5-6|TRBJ1-1|TRBD1|15
TGTGCCAGCAGCTTATACGGGACAGGGCTTATCGAAGCTTTCTTT
CASSLYGTGLIEAFF
>-|TRBV15|TRBJ1-5|-|16
TGTGCCACCAGCGATCCCTACGGACAGCTAGATCAGCCCCAGCATTTT
CATSDPYGQLDQPQHF
>-|TRBV28|TRBJ2-6|-|16
TGTGCCAGCAGTACCCCAGGGGCGGCTGGGGCCAACGTCCTGACTTTC
CASSTPGAAGANVLTF
>once|TRBV3-1|TRBJ2-5|-|14
TGTGCCAGCAGCCCCGAGGGGGGGGCTCGGGAGCAGTACTTC
CASSPEGGAREQYF
>-|TRBV4-1|TRBJ2-5|TRBD2|18
TGCGCCAGCAGCCGGTCCGGGACTAGCGGGGTTCGCCAAGAGACCCAGTACTTC
CASSRSGTSGVRQETQYF
>-|TRBV20-1|TRBJ2-5|TRBD2|19
TGCAGTGCTAGAGATCCAACCACCGGGACTAGCGGGGGGGCTTGGACCCAGTACTTC
CSARDPTTGTSGGAWTQYF
>few|TRBV29-1|TRBJ2-1|-|14
TGCAGCGTTAGCGAGAGGAGCTCCTACAATGAGCAGTTCTTC
CSVSERSSYNEQFF
>few|TRBV6-2/TRBV6-3|TRBJ2-1|-|12
TGTGCCAGCAAACGTCGAGGTAATGAGCAGTTCTTC
CASKRRGNEQFF
>-|TRBV2|TRBJ2-7|-|12
TGTGCCAGCACCTGGGCCAGCTACGAGCAGTACTTC
CASTWASYEQYF
>few|TRBV30|TRBJ2-5|-|13
TGTGCCTGGAGCCACACAGAACAAGAGACCCAGTACTTC
CAWSHTEQETQYF
>-|TRBV5-1|TRBJ2-5|-|13
TGCGCCAGCAGCTTAGGACCCTTAGAGACCCAGTACTTC
CASSLGPLETQYF
>few|TRBV6-5|TRBJ2-7|-|15
TGTGCCAGCAGTTACTCTACAGGGTCCTCCTACGAGCAGTACTTC
CASSYSTGSSYEQYF
>-|TRBV7-9|TRBJ1-1|TRBD1|15
TGTGCCAGCAGCTACCCGGGACAGGGGAGTACTGAAGCTTTCTTT
CASSYPGQGSTEAFF
>few|TRBV5-1|TRBJ2-3|TRBD2|14
TGCGCCAGCAGCGCGAGCGGGACGACAGATACGCAGTATTTT
CASSASGTTDTQYF
>few|TRBV20-1|TRBJ2-3|TRBD2|17
TGCAGTGCTAGTCTAGGTCCGGTCCTAGCGGGATCGGATACGCAGTATTTT
CSASLGPVLAGSDTQYF
>-|TRBV20-1|TRBJ2-3|TRBD2|17
TGCAGTGCTCTAAGGGCTAGCGGGGGGTCTAGCACAGATACGCAGTATTTT
CSALRASGGSSTDTQYF
>-|TRBV7-2|TRBJ2-5|TRBD1|15
TGTGCCAGCAGCTTAAGGACAGGCGAGTCTCTTTTGCAGTACTTC
CASSLRTGESLLQYF
>-|TRBV9|TRBJ2-1|-|13
TGTGCCAGCAGCATCCGGGACTCCAATGAGCAGTTCTTC
CASSIRDSNEQFF
>-|TRBV7-2|TRBJ2-1|-|13
TGTGCCAGCAGCCTAAACAGTCACAATGAGCAGTTCTTC
CASSLNSHNEQFF
>once|TRBV27|TRBJ2-1|-|11
TGTGCCAGCGGTTTCTACAATGAGCAGTTCTTC
CASGFYNEQFF
>few|TRBV6-6|TRBJ2-7|TRBD1|13
TGTGCCAGCAGGAAAGGACAGGGCTACGAGCAGTACTTC
CASRKGQGYEQYF
>-|TRBV7-9|TRBJ2-5|-|12
TGTGCCATCTCCACCAACCAAGAGACCCAGTACTTC
CAISTNQETQYF
>-|TRBV27|TRBJ1-6|-|14
TGTGCCAGCAGTCATAGCTCCTATAATTCACCCCTCCACTTT
CASSHSSYNSPLHF
>-|TRBV7-9|TRBJ2-7|-|12
TGTGCCAGCAGCTCGGACCCAAACGAGCAGTACTTC
CASSSDPNEQYF
>-|TRBV7-2|TRBJ2-1|-|15
TGTGCCAGCCAACCCGGGACATTGTCCTACAATGAGCAGTTCTTC
CASQPGTLSYNEQFF
>-|TRBV12-3/TRBV12-4|TRBJ2-7|TRBD1|14
TGTGCCAGCAGTAGCTTCGGGACAGGGGGCGAGCAGTACTTC
CASSSFGTGGEQYF
>-|TRBV20-1|TRBJ2-3|-|16
TGCAGTGCTAGATCCGGACCGACGTTTGGCACAGATACGCAGTATTTT
CSARSGPTFGTDTQYF
>-|TRBV12-3/TRBV12-4|TRBJ2-4|TRBD1|17
TGTGCCAGCAGTTTAAGGTCAGGGGGACCAGCCAAAAACATTCAGTACTTC
CASSLRSGGPAKNIQYF
>-|TRBV20-1|TRBJ2-7|-|14
TGCAGTGCTAGTTGGCAGCCAACTGCTGGTGAGCAGTACTTC
CSASWQPTAGEQYF
>-|TRBV6-1|TRBJ2-5|-|12
TGTGCCAGCATCCGGGACGGCCCAGGGCAGTACTTC
CASIRDGPGQYF
>once|TRBV4-3|TRBJ2-5|-|17
TGCGCCAGCAGCCAAGATGGGGGCGGCAGGTCCGGGGAGACCCAGTACTTC
CASSQDGGGRSGETQYF
>-|TRBV6-1|TRBJ2-7|-|16
TGTGCCAGCAGTGAAGGACAGGCAATGAGCTCCTACGAGCAGTACTTC
CASSEGQAMSSYEQYF
>many|TRBV4-1|TRBJ2-7|-|13
TGCGCCAGCAGCCAAGATGTTGGATACGAGCAGTACTTC
CASSQDVGYEQYF
>few|TRBV7-2|TRBJ2-7|-|14
TGTGCCAGCAGAGCATACCCAAGACTCTACGAGCAGTACTTC
CASRAYPRLYEQYF
>few|TRBV27|TRBJ1-6|-|13
TGTGCCAGCAGTTGGGGGTCGAATTCACCCCTCCACTTT
CASSWGSNSPLHF